The rows below give T cell receptor beta chains drawn from one sample of a study of T cell repertoires in cytomegalovirus infection. For these receptors, no antigen is known. A single record per CDR3 protein comes from TCRdb applying MiXCR to the reads. The profile shows about 500,000 distinct CDR3 sequences, 25% to 35% of them singletons. Here the sequenced sample was cultured PBMCs, taken from culture after CMV antigen stimulation. The receptor set was obtained from a human donor in good health (CMV status not recorded). Some clones in this sample may be carry-over from other donors' samples. Each CDR3 is given with its conserved first and last residue. The D gene is left open where the match is weak. Rows may omit the clone size; those that give it use once, few, many or a size class.

DNA | CDR3 | D | J | size | V
TGTGCCAGCAGCCACCGGACAGGAGACAATGAGCAGTTCTTC | CASSHRTGDNEQFF | TRBD1 | TRBJ2-1 | NA | TRBV7-6
TGTGCCAGCAGCTTAGAGCGGGTTAACATTCAGTACTTC | CASSLERVNIQYF | NA | TRBJ2-4 | many | TRBV7-2
TGTGCCAGCAGTTCCGCGGGACTCACAAACTACGAGCAGTACTTC | CASSSAGLTNYEQYF | NA | TRBJ2-7 | NA | TRBV28
TGTGCCAGCAGCGACCCCCGGACATTCGCGCAGTTCTTC | CASSDPRTFAQFF | NA | TRBJ2-1 | NA | TRBV11-2
TGTGCCAGCAGTTTTCTCCAGACAGGGGGCTCCTACGAGCAGTACTTC | CASSFLQTGGSYEQYF | TRBD1 | TRBJ2-7 | few | TRBV28
TGTGCCAGCAGCCCGGGACAAAGATTCATTGAGCAGTTCTTC | CASSPGQRFIEQFF | NA | TRBJ2-1 | NA | TRBV7-2
TGTGCCAGCCGGCCGGGACAGGGGGCCAAAAACATTCAGTACTTC | CASRPGQGAKNIQYF | TRBD1 | TRBJ2-4 | NA | TRBV7-6
TGTGCCAGCAGCTTAGTTTTCGCAGGATCCATCTCTGGAAACACCATATATTTT | CASSLVFAGSISGNTIYF | NA | TRBJ1-3 | few | TRBV7-2
TGTGCCAGCAGTTTTGGAGTGGGTAGCGGGAGGGGACTATACAATGAGCAGTTCTTC | CASSFGVGSGRGLYNEQFF | TRBD2 | TRBJ2-1 | few | TRBV28
TGTGCCAGCAGCTTAGTGGGACACGGGCGGGCCAATGAGCAGTTCTTC | CASSLVGHGRANEQFF | NA | TRBJ2-1 | NA | TRBV7-9
TGCAGTGCTACCAAGACTAGCGGGAGAGAAGAGACCCAGTACTTC | CSATKTSGREETQYF | TRBD2 | TRBJ2-5 | once | TRBV20-1
TGTGCCAGCAGCTTAGGTCCGGGAGGCTTTGATCAGCCCCAGCATTTT | CASSLGPGGFDQPQHF | NA | TRBJ1-5 | few | TRBV11-2
TGTGCCAGCAGCTTCTACCAGGTTTACGCCGGGGAGCTGTTTTTT | CASSFYQVYAGELFF | NA | TRBJ2-2 | few | TRBV7-9
TGCGCCAGCAGCCAAACAGCGTACGAGACTGAAAAACTGTTTTTT | CASSQTAYETEKLFF | NA | TRBJ1-4 | NA | TRBV4-3
TGTGCCAGCACCTATACCGGGACAAGCACAGATACGCAGTATTTT | CASTYTGTSTDTQYF | NA | TRBJ2-3 | many | TRBV7-2
TGTGCCAGCAGTGACAGTCCATACAATGAGCAGTTCTTC | CASSDSPYNEQFF | NA | TRBJ2-1 | NA | TRBV6-1
TGTGCCAGCAGTTATCCTTTCGTCCTCGATGGCAATGAGCAGTTCTTC | CASSYPFVLDGNEQFF | NA | TRBJ2-1 | NA | TRBV6-2/TRBV6-3
TGTGCCAGCAGCCAGGGGGGGTGGGGGATGGGCAATCAGCCCCAGCATTTT | CASSQGGWGMGNQPQHF | TRBD1 | TRBJ1-5 | NA | TRBV7-6
TGTGCCAGCAGCCCCCGGGTAGTTTCCTACAATGAGCAGTTCTTC | CASSPRVVSYNEQFF | NA | TRBJ2-1 | few | TRBV6-8
TGTGCCAGCAGGGCCGCACAGGGTTGGTCACCCCTCCACTTT | CASRAAQGWSPLHF | NA | TRBJ1-6 | NA | TRBV28
TGTGCCACCAGCAGAGATAGAAGAAGGGATGTCGGCTACACCTTC | CATSRDRRRDVGYTF | NA | TRBJ1-2 | NA | TRBV15
TGTGCCAGCAGGGAGGGGATCCTAGGCGCTGGAAACACCATATATTTT | CASREGILGAGNTIYF | NA | TRBJ1-3 | many | TRBV6-5
TGTGCCAGCAGCTTAGGCATTGCTGTGGATGAGCAGTTCTTC | CASSLGIAVDEQFF | NA | TRBJ2-1 | NA | TRBV7-6
TGTGCCAGCAGCTTACATCAGGGGGATAACTATGGCTACACCTTC | CASSLHQGDNYGYTF | TRBD1 | TRBJ1-2 | NA | TRBV7-2
TGTGCCAGCAGTTTCCGGACAGGGCTCTTAGCGGGAGTATCCAATGAGCAGTTCTTC | CASSFRTGLLAGVSNEQFF | NA | TRBJ2-1 | NA | TRBV28
TGTGCCAGCAGCCTCCCGGGGCTCTATAGCAATCAGCCCCAGCATTTT | CASSLPGLYSNQPQHF | NA | TRBJ1-5 | few | TRBV7-2
TGTGCCAGCAGCTCCCAACACATCGGGGTAGGCACTGAAGCTTTCTTT | CASSSQHIGVGTEAFF | NA | TRBJ1-1 | NA | TRBV7-3
TGTGCCAGCAGCTTGGTCCCGGGAACCTACACTGAAGCTTTCTTT | CASSLVPGTYTEAFF | NA | TRBJ1-1 | NA | TRBV13
TGTGCCAGCAGCCCCTCATCTAGCGAAAACATTCAGTACTTC | CASSPSSSENIQYF | NA | TRBJ2-4 | NA | TRBV7-4
TGTGCCAGCAGCTTAGCGGGGTCCTCCAACGAGCAGTACTTC | CASSLAGSSNEQYF | NA | TRBJ2-7 | NA | TRBV7-2
TGTGCCAGCAGTTTTCAATTTCTGGGCAAGAACACTGAAGCTTTCTTT | CASSFQFLGKNTEAFF | NA | TRBJ1-1 | few | TRBV28
TGTGCCAGCAGTTCACCCCATCGGACTAGCGGCAACAATGAGCAGTTCTTC | CASSSPHRTSGNNEQFF | TRBD2 | TRBJ2-1 | many | TRBV28
TGCGCCAGCAGCTTGACTCTTAGCGGGAGCGGCAATGAGCAGTTCTTC | CASSLTLSGSGNEQFF | TRBD2 | TRBJ2-1 | NA | TRBV5-1
TGTGCCAGCAGCCGGCGGTCTGGCCCTGAAGCTTTCTTT | CASSRRSGPEAFF | NA | TRBJ1-1 | NA | TRBV12-3/TRBV12-4
TGTGCCAGCAGTTTACACCCAGGGAGAGAAGAGCAGTACTTC | CASSLHPGREEQYF | NA | TRBJ2-7 | few | TRBV27
TGTGCCAGCAGTAGGACTAGCCGTATTTCGTCGCAAGGTGAGCAGTTCTTC | CASSRTSRISSQGEQFF | TRBD2 | TRBJ2-1 | few | TRBV28
TGTGCCTGGGCCCCAGGGGGGGTGAGCAATCAGCCCCAGCATTTT | CAWAPGGVSNQPQHF | TRBD1 | TRBJ1-5 | once | TRBV30
TGTGCCAGCAGTTTATGGCGAGGGCCTGAGCAGTTCTTC | CASSLWRGPEQFF | NA | TRBJ2-1 | NA | TRBV27
TGCGCCAGCAGCCATCACAAGGGGACTAGCGGGACCTTGGCCAAAAACATTCAGTACTTC | CASSHHKGTSGTLAKNIQYF | TRBD2 | TRBJ2-4 | few | TRBV4-1
TGTGCCAGCAGTTTAGGACAGACGGCCTACGAGCAGTACTTC | CASSLGQTAYEQYF | NA | TRBJ2-7 | few | TRBV28
TGTGCCTGGAGCGGGTGGGCAGGGGAGAGAAATCAGCCCCAGCATTTT | CAWSGWAGERNQPQHF | NA | TRBJ1-5 | few | TRBV30
TGCGCCAGCAGCCAAGAAGTCGGCTGGGAAGGAGAGACCCAGTACTTC | CASSQEVGWEGETQYF | NA | TRBJ2-5 | NA | TRBV4-1
TGTGCCAGCAGTTCTGGCAAATATAACTATGGCTACACCTTC | CASSSGKYNYGYTF | NA | TRBJ1-2 | few | TRBV12-3/TRBV12-4
TGTGCCAGCAGCCCTGGGACAGGGGAAGGCGGCTACACCTTC | CASSPGTGEGGYTF | TRBD1 | TRBJ1-2 | NA | TRBV7-4
TGTGCCAGCAGCTTAGGGATACTAGGGACTGAGCAGTTCTTC | CASSLGILGTEQFF | NA | TRBJ2-1 | NA | TRBV7-3
TGTGCCAGCAGCTTGGCCAACTATGGCTACACCTTC | CASSLANYGYTF | NA | TRBJ1-2 | many | TRBV5-6
TGTGCCAGCAGCCATGGGCGGGGTGGTAATGAGCAGTTCTTC | CASSHGRGGNEQFF | NA | TRBJ2-1 | many | TRBV7-2
TGTGCCAGCAGTCGAGACAGGGGGGCCCGCAATCAGCCCCAGCATTTT | CASSRDRGARNQPQHF | TRBD1 | TRBJ1-5 | NA | TRBV12-3/TRBV12-4
TGTGCCAGCAGAGGGGGGTTAGATGGCTACACCTTC | CASRGGLDGYTF | NA | TRBJ1-2 | few | TRBV12-3/TRBV12-4
TGTGCCAGCAGCTCACGGGCCGGGCAAGAGACCGAGTACTTC | CASSSRAGQETEYF | NA | TRBJ2-5 | NA | TRBV5-3
TGTGCCAGCGCGGGGGGCGCCTGGGAGACCCAGTACTTC | CASAGGAWETQYF | TRBD2 | TRBJ2-5 | NA | TRBV7-2
TGTGCCAGCACCCCCCGGGGAGCGCACAATGAGCAGTTCTTC | CASTPRGAHNEQFF | NA | TRBJ2-1 | NA | TRBV7-6
TGTGCCAGCAGCATGGCGGGACCAAATGAAAAACTGTTTTTT | CASSMAGPNEKLFF | NA | TRBJ1-4 | NA | TRBV25-1
TGTGCCAGCTCACCTGTACAGGGGGCGGGCACAGATACGCAGTATTTT | CASSPVQGAGTDTQYF | TRBD1 | TRBJ2-3 | NA | TRBV18
TGTGCCAGCAGCTTAGGAGCGGCTAGCGGGTTAAATGAGCAGTTCTTC | CASSLGAASGLNEQFF | TRBD2 | TRBJ2-1 | many | TRBV7-8
TGTGCCAGCAGTGAAAGGTCACCCCCTGAAGCTTTCTTT | CASSERSPPEAFF | NA | TRBJ1-1 | NA | TRBV6-1